The 15 T cell receptor beta chains presented below share a single source sample, sequenced in a study of T cell changes during pregnancy in multiple sclerosis. Assay: immunoSEQ multiplex PCR; the TCRdb copy retains only in-frame clones and omits some. Seen here are approximately 46,000 clones, 89% observed once, and the top ten hold about 1%. The input for sequencing was CD4+ T cells from peripheral blood mononuclear cells, taken after pregnancy. These receptors were taken from a female donor with multiple sclerosis, enrolled in a pregnancy study.

V gene TRBV7-3 combines with J gene TRBJ2-7; 14 bases map to TRBD2. Per germline, CDR1 SGHTA and CDR2 FQGTGA. V shed 5 bases and J 4 bases; nucleotides not matched to a gene: 7. The CDR3 runs to 16 residues. In DNA form, the CDR3 reads TGTGCCAGCAGCCTCTCCGGGACTAGCGGGAGTTACGAGCAGTACTTC. This encodes CASSLSGTSGSYEQYF.

V usage is TRBV7-2 and J usage is TRBJ1-2; D call uncertain. V lost 4 bases to trimming and J lost 8 bases, with 14 bases between them. This CDR3 is built from 13 residues. Per germline, CDR1 SGHTA and CDR2 FQGNSA. CDR3 DNA sequence: TGTGCCAGCAGCTCCTTTGGCCAGGAAGGCTACACCTTC. The encoded protein is CASSSFGQEGYTF.

The chain carries TRBV11-3 and TRBJ2-5; 15 nucleotides agree with TRBD2. J lost 5 bases, V lost 5 bases, and 9 bases had no gene match. CDR1 and CDR2 from the germline V gene are SGHNT and YENEEA. The CDR3 is made up of 17 amino acids. CDR3: CASSPRTSGRGTETQYF. CDR3 bases: TGTGCCAGCAGCCCGCGGACTAGCGGGAGGGGGACGGAGACCCAGTACTTC.

The V call is TRBV11-2, the J call TRBJ1-4; D gene unclear. V lost 1 base to trimming and J lost 0 bases, with 9 bases between them. The germline gives CDR1 SGHAT, CDR2 FQNNGV. This CDR3 contains 16 residues. The CDR3 coding sequence is TGTGCCAGCAGCTTAGGGAGTTACACAACTAATGAAAAACTGTTTTTT. It specifies CASSLGSYTTNEKLFF.

Relative to its sample, this clone is medium-sized (0.01 to 0.1%). The genes are TRBV6-5 and TRBJ1-5; D perhaps matches TRBD1 (6 bases). Trimming removed 3 bases from V and 6 bases from J, with 15 bases in between. CDR3 length equals 15 residues. Germline-derived CDR1 and CDR2 are MNHEY and SVGAGI. This CDR3 is CASSYTQGSSQPQHF. The CDR3 DNA reads TGTGCCAGCAGTTATACCCAGGGGTCAAGTCAGCCCCAGCATTTT.

CDR3: CASSPGEGNQPQHF. The CDR3 DNA reads TGTGCCAGTAGCCCCGGGGAGGGCAATCAGCCCCAGCATTTT. The chain links TRBV19 to TRBJ1-5; no reliable D call. This CDR3 contains 14 residues. The germline V gene encodes CDR1 LNHDA and CDR2 SQIVND (reference sequence). Trimming removed 6 bases from V and 2 bases from J, with 11 bases in between.

The rearrangement links TRBV14 to TRBJ1-2; D call uncertain. The CDR3 runs to 14 residues. Trimming stripped 5 bases from V and 4 bases from J, with 14 bases between. Looked up from germline, CDR1 is SGHDN and CDR2 is FVKESK. CDR3 residues: CASSSLAAPYGYTF. Here the CDR3 DNA reads TGTGCCAGCAGCTCTCTAGCAGCCCCCTATGGCTACACCTTC.

The gene calls are TRBV29-1 and TRBJ1-4; TRBD1 aligns across 7 bases. The germline gives CDR1 SQVTM, CDR2 ANQGSEA. The junction had 5 bases not matched to a gene; V was cut back by 5 bases and J by 8 bases. The CDR3 is 12 amino acids. The DNA for the CDR3 is TGCAGCGTTACAGGGGTAGGAGAAAAACTGTTTTTT. This translates into CSVTGVGEKLFF.

The chain combines TRBV5-1 with TRBJ2-2, with TRBD2 matching 10 bases. CDR1 and CDR2 from the germline V gene are SGHRS and YFSETQ. V gave up 1 base and J gave up 0 bases; unmatched junction bases: 3. The CDR3 is 17 residues long. The CDR3 DNA reads TGCGCCAGCAGCTTGCTAAGCGGGAGGGCGAACACCGGGGAGCTGTTTTTT. It yields the protein CASSLLSGRANTGELFF.

The V call is TRBV10-1, the J call TRBJ1-1, with D unresolved. This CDR3 comprises 13 residues. V was cut by 9 bases and J by 1 base, with 12 bases left in between. CDR1 WNHNN and CDR2 SYGVQD come from the germline V gene (reference sequence). CDR3 DNA: TGCGCCAGTAAACGCGGGAGGAACACTGAAGCTTTCTTT. Residues: CASKRGRNTEAFF.

This rearrangement joins TRBV5-1 to TRBJ1-5; 10 nucleotides align to TRBD1. Trimming took 0 bases from V and 3 from J; bases not matched to a gene: 6. The CDR3 is made up of 17 amino acids. Germline CDR1 SGHRS, CDR2 YFSETQ. CDR3 sequence reads: CASSLGGTGADNQPQHF. The CDR3 nucleotides are TGCGCCAGCAGCTTGGGTGGGACAGGGGCGGACAATCAGCCCCAGCATTTT.

The V and J genes are TRBV5-4 and TRBJ1-1; 7 bases are a match to TRBD1. This CDR3 comprises 15 residues. CDR1 is SGHNT, CDR2 YYREEE, per germline (reference sequence). V gave up 4 bases and J gave up 1 base; unmatched junction bases: 7. The CDR3 region is CASSTGTAPNTEAFF. The DNA of the CDR3 is TGTGCCAGCAGCACCGGGACAGCTCCGAACACTGAAGCTTTCTTT.

The V call is TRBV2, the J call TRBJ2-5; 7 positions agree with TRBD2. The CDR3 spans 13 residues. CDR1 and CDR2 from the germline V gene are SNHLY and FYNNEI. Unmatched junction bases numbered 7, after V lost 7 bases and J lost 5 bases. The CDR3 reads CASNSAGAETQYF. As DNA, the CDR3 is TGTGCCAGCAACAGTGCGGGAGCGGAGACCCAGTACTTC.

This clone occurred once. The rearrangement joins TRBV29-1 to TRBJ2-3; D might be TRBD1 (5 bases). This CDR3 has 13 amino acids. With 5 bases removed from V and 5 bases from J, the gap between germline ends came to 14 bases. CDR1 is SQVTM and CDR2 is ANQGSEA in the germline V gene. The CDR3 DNA follows: TGCAGCGTTAGCAGGGAAGTAGGAGATACGCAGTATTTT. This encodes CSVSREVGDTQYF.

The chain couples TRBV5-1 to TRBJ1-1, with no clear D. Germline CDR1 SGHRS, CDR2 YFSETQ. V was pared by 6 bases and J by 0 bases, with 9 bases between. This CDR3 has 13 amino acids. The CDR3 DNA follows: TGCGCCAGCACTGACACAATGAACACTGAAGCTTTCTTT. Its translation: CASTDTMNTEAFF.